This TCR beta chain was identified in a study of T cell responses to AZD1222 COVID-19 vaccine (dated by TCRdb to the early 2020s). About the investigation overall: A total of approximately 240 trial participants underwent TCR sequencing, of whom 207 received two doses of AZD1222 and 26 received two doses of the MenACWY control vaccine. Enrollment into the trials was organized by age into subgroups of 18-55, 56-69 and 70-plus years, and those subgroups contained approximately 150, 30 and 60 TCR-sequenced participants, respectively.

In the case of this clone: No cognate antigen has been identified for it. No base quality information exists; no much larger clone differs at one position.

The CDR3 regions of human TCRbeta chains were subjected to immunosequencing. The paper's data handling went like this. TCRs in the repertoires were compared against a reference library of SARS-CoV-2-specific TCRs that had been generated with the MIRA antigen-specificity platform. Breadth meant the fraction of unique TCRs that were SARS-CoV-2-associated, whereas depth meant the fraction of total T cells that were SARS-CoV-2-associated. Using the MIRA data, each spike-specific TCR was mapped to the spike region that the TCR reacts to and placed in a CD4 or CD8 class. Log10-transformed breadth and depth values were compared by one-way ANOVA with Sidak's multiple comparisons tests. TCRdb mirrors the immuneACCESS table, restricted to in-frame sequences. Some clones are absent from its copies; in checked studies, under half trace to an unresolved V gene, and the reason for the others is unknown. V and J calls plus clone size are reproduced from that table; the DNA served to infer D and trimming. In this sample the table shows 110,000 or so clones, about 88% of which occur a single time. The ten largest account for just over 3.5% of the sample.

Overall results and qualifications from the work: Reportedly, almost half of the unique spike-specific TCRs recognized epitopes lying outside the regions that are mutated in the B.1.351 and B.1.1.7 variants. CD4 TCRs associated with the vaccine covered the entire spike protein, and the dominant responses were in regions 160-218 and 743-854. Only six AZD1222 recipients were SARS-CoV-2 seropositive at baseline, limiting conclusions about previously exposed vaccinees. Because no day 14 peak-response samples were available, the repertoires could be characterized only after the peak T cell response. Participants were mostly white British and included more females than males, and it was suggested by the authors that clonal diversity may have been underestimated. The 56-69-year group was small, and its depth increase did not reach significance, likely because of low power. A significant rise in spike-specific TCR breadth and depth was observed after two AZD1222 doses relative to day 0 and relative to MenACWY recipients.

V is reduced by 2 bases and J by 4 bases, leaving a spacing of 15 bases between them. CDR3 length: 16 amino acids, cysteine to phenylalanine. The only DNA kept is the CDR3, 48 bases in frame from the first base. Looking up the germline V gene yields CDR1 KGHSH and CDR2 LQKENI. The sample's time point label, in plain terms: about 28 days (+/-7) after the second vaccine dose. AZD1222 recipients whose second dose came at about 4 weeks and those whose second dose came at about 12 weeks were combined into one group, since spike-specific TCR depth and breadth did not differ between the two schedules. The vaccinee samples were drawn from two UK trials, COV001 and COV002, one of which was a single-blind randomized controlled phase 2/3 trial testing AZD1222 (ChAdOx1 nCoV-19) in healthy adults. For TCRbeta chain sequencing, PBMC samples were collected from trial participants at day 0 and at day 28 after the second dose.

Sequences were derived from peripheral blood, sampled 28 days after the second AZD1222 dose. The chain is made from TRBV18 and TRBJ1-3, with the D gene not clear enough to name. The TCR comes from an adult who received the AZD1222 COVID-19 vaccine. The CDR3 loop reads CASSPGHRTLGNTIYF. In nucleotides, the sequence is TGTGCCAGCTCACCAGGTCACCGAACTCTCGGAAACACCATATATTTT.